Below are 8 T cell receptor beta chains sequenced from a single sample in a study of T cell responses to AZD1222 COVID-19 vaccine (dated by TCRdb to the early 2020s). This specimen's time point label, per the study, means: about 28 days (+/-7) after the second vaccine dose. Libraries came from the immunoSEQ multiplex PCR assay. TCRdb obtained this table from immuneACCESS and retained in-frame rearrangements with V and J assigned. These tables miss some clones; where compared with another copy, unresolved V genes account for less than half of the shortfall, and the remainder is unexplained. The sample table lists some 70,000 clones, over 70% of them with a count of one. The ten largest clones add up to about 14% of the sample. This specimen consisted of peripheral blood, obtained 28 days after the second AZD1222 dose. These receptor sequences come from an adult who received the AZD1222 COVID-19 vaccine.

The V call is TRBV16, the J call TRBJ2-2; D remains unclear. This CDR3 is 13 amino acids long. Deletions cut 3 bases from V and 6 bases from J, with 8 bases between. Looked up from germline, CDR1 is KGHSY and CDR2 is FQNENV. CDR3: CASSQGISGELFF. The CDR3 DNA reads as TGTGCCAGCAGCCAGGGTATTTCCGGGGAGCTGTTTTTT.

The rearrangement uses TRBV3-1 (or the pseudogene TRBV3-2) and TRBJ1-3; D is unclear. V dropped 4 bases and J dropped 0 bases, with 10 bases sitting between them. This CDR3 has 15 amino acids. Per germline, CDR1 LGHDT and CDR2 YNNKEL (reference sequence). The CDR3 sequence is CASSPDGNSGNTIYF. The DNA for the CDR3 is TGTGCCAGCAGCCCGGACGGCAACTCTGGAAACACCATATATTTT.

The CDR3 protein is CASSLTRAATQSGNTIYF. Written as DNA, the CDR3 is TGTGCCAGCTCACTAACACGGGCAGCCACCCAATCTGGAAACACCATATATTTT. The chain carries TRBV18 and TRBJ1-3, with D unclear. Germline lookup yields CDR1 KGHSH and CDR2 LQKENI. The CDR3 is 18 amino acids. The V end was cut by 4 bases, the J end by 1 base, with 20 bases between.

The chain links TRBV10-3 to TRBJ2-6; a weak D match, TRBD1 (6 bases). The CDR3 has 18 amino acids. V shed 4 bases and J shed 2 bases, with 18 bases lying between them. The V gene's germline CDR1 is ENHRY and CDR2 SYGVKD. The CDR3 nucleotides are TGTGCCATCAGTGGTTTGGGGCAGGGGAAGACTGGGGCCAACGTCCTGACTTTC. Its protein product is CAISGLGQGKTGANVLTF.

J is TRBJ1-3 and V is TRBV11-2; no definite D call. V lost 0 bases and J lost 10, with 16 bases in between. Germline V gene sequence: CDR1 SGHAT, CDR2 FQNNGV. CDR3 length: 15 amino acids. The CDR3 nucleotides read TGTGCCAGCAGCTTAGATTTTGACGGTTTGTCTACCATATATTTT. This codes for CASSLDFDGLSTIYF.

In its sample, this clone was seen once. The CDR3 protein is CAGSGGSYNEQFF. DNA of the CDR3: TGTGCTGGGAGCGGCGGGTCCTACAATGAGCAGTTCTTC. The genes are TRBV30 and TRBJ2-1; D perhaps matches TRBD2 (5 bases). This CDR3 is 13 amino acids long. Germline V gene data show CDR1 as GTSNPN and CDR2 as SVGIG (reference sequence).

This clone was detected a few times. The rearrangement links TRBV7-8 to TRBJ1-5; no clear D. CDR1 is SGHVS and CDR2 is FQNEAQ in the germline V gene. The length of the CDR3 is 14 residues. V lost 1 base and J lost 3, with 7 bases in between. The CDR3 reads CASSLEESNQPQHF. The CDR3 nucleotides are TGTGCCAGCAGCTTAGAAGAGTCCAATCAGCCCCAGCATTTT.

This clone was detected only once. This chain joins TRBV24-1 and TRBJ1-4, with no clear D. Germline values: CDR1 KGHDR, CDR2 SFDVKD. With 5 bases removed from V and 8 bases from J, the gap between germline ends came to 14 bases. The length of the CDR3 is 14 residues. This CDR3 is CATSGSQPGEKLFF. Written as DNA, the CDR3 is TGTGCCACCAGTGGTTCCCAGCCTGGGGAAAAACTGTTTTTT.